The 27 T cell receptor beta chains presented below share a single source sample, sequenced in a study of blood T cell repertoires in COVID-19. The protocol was immunoSEQ multiplex PCR, while the TCRdb copy is restricted to in-frame clones and leaves out a portion. The table shows 92,000 or so clones, with more than 70% occurring only once. Sequencing input: peripheral blood. Every receptor here comes from a man in his 60s with acute or convalescent COVID-19.

The chain links TRBV6-5 to TRBJ2-7, with D possibly TRBD2 on 5 matching bases. CDR3 length: 13 residues. Germline V gives CDR1 MNHEY, CDR2 SVGAGI. V lost 8 bases to trimming and J lost 7 bases, with 18 bases between them. CDR3 region: CASGWWEKEEQYF. In nucleotides, the CDR3 is TGTGCCAGCGGGTGGTGGGAGAAGGAAGAGCAGTACTTC.

This clone was found once. The rearrangement joins TRBV7-6 to TRBJ2-5; no firm D call. The V gene's germline CDR1 is SGHVS and CDR2 FNYEAQ. This CDR3 is 11 amino acids long. V was clipped by 5 bases and J by 5 bases, with 6 bases between them. This CDR3 reads CASSPIETQYF. The CDR3, as DNA: TGTGCCAGCAGCCCCATTGAGACCCAGTACTTC.

V gene TRBV11-2 combines with J gene TRBJ2-3; 12 nucleotides match TRBD2. V was pared by 6 bases and J by 2 bases, with 9 bases of the junction left unmatched. CDR3 size: 17 residues. Germline V gene sequence: CDR1 SGHAT, CDR2 FQNNGV. The DNA of the CDR3 is TGTGCCAGCAGATATCTAGCGGGGGGGAGTATCACAGATACGCAGTATTTT. This sequence encodes CASRYLAGGSITDTQYF.

The genes are TRBV5-4 and TRBJ2-3, with 9 bases aligning to TRBD2. V trimming: 0 bases; J trimming: 2 bases; junction bases outside the gene matches: 1. This CDR3 comprises 15 residues. The germline CDR1 and CDR2 sequences are SGHNT and YYREEE (reference sequence). The CDR3 loop is CASSLGGGATDTQYF. The CDR3 DNA reads TGTGCCAGCAGCTTGGGCGGGGGGGCCACAGATACGCAGTATTTT.

This chain uses TRBV1 with TRBJ1-2; whether TRBD1, the table's D call, matches the DNA was not checked. TRBV1 is tagged as a pseudogene. The CDR3 is 14 residues long. The CDR3 DNA reads TGCACCAGCAGGAAGGGGCGCCTTGCCTATGGCTACACCTTC. Protein sequence: CTSRKGRLAYGYTF.

This chain links TRBV29-1 with TRBJ1-1; TRBD1 matches 10 bases. J lost 10 bases, V lost 0 bases, and 8 bases had no gene match. The germline V gene has CDR1 SQVTM and CDR2 ANQGSEA. CDR3 length equals 14 residues. The DNA of the CDR3 is TGCAGCGTTGAAGATTTGACAGGGGGCGACGGAGCTTTCTTT. This encodes CSVEDLTGGDGAFF.

The chain has TRBV30 and TRBJ1-2, with unresolved D. Germline assignment: CDR1 GTSNPN and CDR2 SVGIG (reference sequence). The V end was cut by 7 bases, the J end by 0 bases, with 12 bases between. CDR3 size: 13 residues. CDR3 in DNA: TGTGCCTCACGGACTTTTACTAACTATGGCTACACCTTC. This encodes CASRTFTNYGYTF.

The count of this clone is one. The chain recombines TRBV7-2 with TRBJ2-7; D is perhaps TRBD1 (6 bases). The CDR3 runs 13 residues. Germline-derived CDR1 and CDR2 are SGHTA and FQGNSA. The V gene lost 6 bases and the J gene lost 4 bases, with 13 bases spanning the gap. CDR3 loop: CASRLQGSYEQYF. CDR3 in DNA: TGTGCCAGCAGATTACAGGGTAGTTACGAGCAGTACTTC.

The chain has TRBV1 and TRBJ2-7; the table names TRBD1, a call not compared with the DNA. TRBV1 is described as a pseudogene. This CDR3 is 15 amino acids long. This chain's CDR3 is CTSSQDHRGRNEQYF. Written as DNA, the CDR3 is TGCACCAGCAGCCAAGATCACAGGGGGAGAAACGAGCAGTACTTC.

V is TRBV5-1 and J is TRBJ1-2; 11 nucleotides align to TRBD1. The CDR3 length is 14 residues. CDR1 is SGHRS and CDR2 is YFSETQ in the germline V gene. V lost 4 bases to trimming and J lost 4 bases; unmatched junction nucleotides: 3. The CDR3 sequence: CASSPGTGGYGYTF. The CDR3, as DNA: TGCGCCAGCAGCCCTGGGACAGGGGGCTATGGCTACACCTTC.

V usage is TRBV6-4 and J usage is TRBJ1-5; possible D gene TRBD1, 5 bases. The CDR3 is 13 amino acids. In germline, CDR1 is MRHNA, CDR2 SNTAGT. V was shortened by 5 bases and J by 6 bases, with 11 bases between the two germline ends. CDR3 sequence (DNA): TGTGCCAGCAGTACAGGACATGGTCAGCCCCAGCATTTT. This encodes CASSTGHGQPQHF.

The chain recombines TRBV7-7 with TRBJ2-3, with D maybe TRBD2 (6 bases). V lost 5 bases and J 0 bases, leaving 12 bases between the germline ends. From germline, CDR1 is SSHAT and CDR2 FNYEAQ (reference sequence). The CDR3 length is 15 residues. CDR3 amino acids: CASSPLATSTDTQYF. As DNA, the CDR3 is TGTGCCAGCAGCCCACTAGCAACTAGCACAGATACGCAGTATTTT.

J is TRBJ1-5 and V is TRBV20-1, with D possibly being TRBD1 (6 bases). The CDR3 covers 16 residues. Germline lookup yields CDR1 DFQATT and CDR2 SNEGSKA (reference sequence). V shed 3 bases and J shed 0 bases, with 15 bases lying between them. The CDR3 region is CSASMDRTYSNQPQHF. Here the CDR3 DNA reads TGCAGTGCTAGTATGGACAGAACTTATAGCAATCAGCCCCAGCATTTT.

The gene calls are TRBV5-4 and TRBJ1-1; D gene ambiguous. Looked up from germline, CDR1 is SGHNT and CDR2 is YYREEE (reference sequence). The CDR3 has 16 amino acids. Trimming took off 2 bases at V and 3 bases at J, with 17 bases between the two ends. The CDR3 DNA reads TGTGCCAGCAGCTTACGACCCGGACTGGCTGACACTGAAGCTTTCTTT. Translation gives CASSLRPGLADTEAFF.

This clone was observed once. This chain links TRBV7-9 with TRBJ2-5; 12 bases are shared with TRBD2. With 2 bases clipped from V and 5 bases from J, the junction kept 3 bases outside the gene matches. The germline V gene encodes CDR1 SEHNR and CDR2 FQNEAQ (reference sequence). The length of the CDR3 is 15 residues. The CDR3 region is CASSLLAGGSETQYF. In nucleotides, the CDR3 is TGTGCCAGCAGCTTACTAGCGGGGGGGAGTGAGACCCAGTACTTC.

This sequence joins TRBV14 and TRBJ1-2; 11 positions agree with TRBD1. CDR1 is SGHDN and CDR2 is FVKESK in the germline V gene. This CDR3 has 18 amino acids. J gave up 0 bases and V 0 bases, and 6 bases lay outside the gene matches. The CDR3 here is CASSQDPGQGAANYGYTF. CDR3 DNA sequence: TGTGCCAGCAGCCAAGACCCCGGACAGGGGGCTGCTAACTATGGCTACACCTTC.

V usage is TRBV9 and J usage is TRBJ2-7; D is possibly TRBD1 (5 bases). V was cut by 0 bases and J by 2 bases, with 9 bases left in between. The CDR3 consists of 14 residues. The germline V gene encodes CDR1 SGDLS and CDR2 YYNGEE. The CDR3 DNA is TGTGCCAGCAGCGTAGTACCAGGGACCTACGAGCAGTACTTC. Translating it yields CASSVVPGTYEQYF. Combining the CDR3 with reference TRBV9 and TRBJ2-7 gives the whole variable domain DSGVTQTPKHLITATGQRVTLRCSPRSGDLSVYWYQQSLDQGLQFLIQYYNGEERAKGNILERFSAQQFPDLHSELNLSSLELGDSALYFCASSVVPGTYEQYFGPGTRLTVT.

This chain links TRBV7-8 with TRBJ1-2, with 10 bases matching TRBD1. This CDR3 region has 15 residues. CDR1 and CDR2 (germline): SGHVS, FQNEAQ. V was clipped by 5 bases and J by 8 bases; unmatched bases: 11. The CDR3 coding sequence is TGTGCCAGCAGCCATTCGCGGGGACAGGGGTACGGCTACACCTTC. Its protein product is CASSHSRGQGYGYTF. Complete variable domain (other parts from reference TRBV7-8 and TRBJ1-2): GAGVSQSPRYKVAKRGQDVALRCDPISGHVSLFWYQQALGQGPEFLTYFQNEAQLDKSGLPSDRFFAERPEGSVSTLKIQRTQQEDSAVYLCASSHSRGQGYGYTFGSGTRLTVV.

The chain employs TRBV7-3 and TRBJ2-2; 8 bases map to TRBD2. The ends lost 6 bases at V and 6 bases at J; junction bases unmatched: 6. This CDR3 spans 14 amino acids. Germline-derived CDR1 and CDR2 are SGHTA and FQGTGA. The CDR3 is CASRYQRESGELFF. For the CDR3, the DNA is TGTGCCAGCAGATACCAGCGGGAGTCCGGGGAGCTGTTTTTT.

The rearrangement joins TRBV24-1 to TRBJ2-7; 10 bases are a match to TRBD1. Germline V gene sequence: CDR1 KGHDR, CDR2 SFDVKD. This CDR3 comprises 15 residues. With 4 bases clipped from V and 2 bases from J, the junction kept 4 bases outside the gene matches. The CDR3 coding sequence is TGTGCCACCAGTGAACCCGGGACAGGGGCCTACGAGCAGTACTTC. It specifies CATSEPGTGAYEQYF.

J is TRBJ2-3 and V is TRBV5-4; 7 bases are shared with TRBD2. This CDR3 contains 15 residues. V gave up 3 bases and J gave up 2 bases; unmatched junction bases: 6. Per germline, CDR1 SGHNT and CDR2 YYREEE (reference sequence). CDR3 nucleotides: TGTGCCAGCAGCTCGGCCGGGACTATCACAGATACGCAGTATTTT. The encoded protein is CASSSAGTITDTQYF.

The rearrangement uses TRBV9 and TRBJ2-1; 10 positions agree with TRBD2. The V segment lost 3 bases and the J segment 8 bases; nucleotides outside the gene matches: 17. The CDR3 has 18 residues. Germline V gene lookup returns CDR1 SGDLS and CDR2 YYNGEE. The CDR3 reads CASSGIDHQPGLAYEQFF. CDR3 nucleotide sequence: TGTGCCAGCAGCGGAATTGATCACCAGCCGGGACTAGCGTATGAGCAGTTCTTC.

This chain joins TRBV10-3 and TRBJ2-3; D is perhaps TRBD2 (5 bases). The length of the CDR3 is 15 residues. V shed 0 bases and J shed 5 bases, with 12 bases lying between them. Germline CDR1 and CDR2: ENHRY and SYGVKD. The CDR3 coding sequence is TGTGCCATCAGTGAGTCAGCCCCCCGGGGAGATACGCAGTATTTT. Amino acids: CAISESAPRGDTQYF.

The chain couples TRBV6-5 to TRBJ2-1; 8 nucleotides match TRBD1. The J segment lost 2 bases and the V segment lost 5 bases, leaving 2 bases of the junction unmatched. Germline loops: CDR1 MNHEY, CDR2 SVGAGI. The CDR3 runs to 14 residues. The CDR3 here is CASSRQGTYNEQFF. The CDR3 DNA reads TGTGCCAGCAGTCGACAGGGGACCTACAATGAGCAGTTCTTC.

This chain uses TRBV4-1 with TRBJ1-2, with D possibly TRBD1 on 6 matching bases. The CDR3 totals 14 residues. Looked up from germline, CDR1 is MGHRA and CDR2 is YSYEKL. V gave up 3 bases and J gave up 3 bases, with 11 bases separating them. The CDR3 here is CASSHLSGDYGYTF. The DNA of the CDR3 is TGCGCCAGCAGCCACCTTTCAGGGGACTATGGCTACACCTTC.

The rearrangement links TRBV25-1 to TRBJ2-1, with 8 nucleotides matching TRBD1. The germline gives CDR1 MGHDK, CDR2 SYGVNS. J lost 8 bases, V lost 6 bases, and 6 bases had no gene match. The CDR3 covers 13 residues. The CDR3 loop is CASSRQGMDEQFF. CDR3 coding DNA: TGTGCCAGCAGCCGACAGGGGATGGATGAGCAGTTCTTC.

The rearrangement joins TRBV24-1 to TRBJ1-5, with D perhaps matching TRBD1 (6 bases). This CDR3 is 16 amino acids long. Germline V gene data show CDR1 as KGHDR and CDR2 as SFDVKD. V was clipped by 5 bases and J by 0 bases, with 13 bases between them. DNA of the CDR3: TGTGCCACCAGTGGGACAGCTGGGGGTAGCAATCAGCCCCAGCATTTT. Encoded protein: CATSGTAGGSNQPQHF.